This T cell receptor (beta chain) was sequenced for a study of post-analysis software for immune sequencing data. Study background: The courses of disease that were included comprised relapsing-remitting, secondary progressive and progressive-relapsing multiple sclerosis.

The CDR3 is 13 amino acids. Trimming removed 2 bases from V and 6 bases from J, with 11 bases in between. Germline V gene sequence: CDR1 DFQATT, CDR2 SNEGSKA (reference sequence). With respect to this clonotype: Its specificity is not known.

Sequencing libraries made from TCR beta cDNA carried unique molecular identifiers. When about 0.9 to 10 million T cells were used, they gave 500,000 or so cDNA molecules. TCRdb redid the calling of the PCR reads with MiXCR, one entry per CDR3 protein. The table includes about 680,000 distinct CDR3 sequences, approximately 59% detected once. Regarding the study as a whole: With TRBV5-6, TRBV5-1 and TRBV20-1 included, about five TRBV segments were more frequent in patients than in controls. Under F measure analysis, samples from one preparation batch co-clustered strongly. Multiple sclerosis patients had significantly lower normalized Chao1 diversity than controls.

This clonotype originated in a girl aged 2-15 years with multiple sclerosis. Sequencing was performed on blood. The gene calls are TRBV20-1 and TRBJ2-1; TRBD2 is a possible D gene (5 bases). Written as DNA, the CDR3 is TGCAGTGCTAGAATGCTAGCCAGCAATGAGCAGTTCTTC. Protein sequence: CSARMLASNEQFF.